This T cell receptor beta chain was documented in a study of blood T cell repertoires in COVID-19. Whole-study context: Both acute and convalescent COVID-19 samples were obtained from the United States, Italy and Spain.

The CDR3 totals 16 residues. Losses at the gene ends were 2 bases for V and 1 base for J; bases not matched to a gene: 5. Germline V gives CDR1 SGHRS, CDR2 YFSETQ. Original processing methods: For nucleated cells, counts were estimated from reference gene primer amplification. Profiling relied on immunoSEQ multiplex PCR, and the TCRdb table lists in-frame clones only, not all of them. That table furnishes V, J and clone size, whereas the DNA furnished D and trimming. Of about 190,000 clones listed, approximately 87% are singletons. Patients from Seattle were sampled longitudinally, starting during active infection.

Sequencing was performed on peripheral blood. The sequence came from a woman aged 70-85 years with COVID-19, enrolled during active disease. V and J are TRBV5-1 and TRBJ2-1; 8 nucleotides agree with TRBD1. DNA of the CDR3: TGCGCCAGCAGCTTTCCCGGGACAGGTTCCTACAATGAGCAGTTCTTC. Translated: CASSFPGTGSYNEQFF.